This TCR beta chain was recovered during a study of T cell responses to AZD1222 COVID-19 vaccine. Whole-study findings and limits: Mapped onto spike, vaccine-associated CD4 TCRs spanned it and were dominant at 160-218 and 743-854. Females outnumbered males among donors, who were mostly white British; clonal diversity was possibly underestimated.

Concerning this clone: Its cognate antigen is unknown.

Only in-frame clones appear in the TCRdb table, and some are missing; sequencing was by immunoSEQ multiplex PCR. This sample yields some 150,000 clones, of which about 92% are seen a single time; around 1.5% belongs to the top ten. CDR1 SNHLY and CDR2 FYNNEI come from the germline V gene. The CDR3 is 11 amino acids. V was cut by 7 bases and J by 6 bases, with 9 bases left in between. Material: peripheral blood, obtained 28 days after the second AZD1222 dose. This clonotype was obtained from an adult who received the AZD1222 COVID-19 vaccine. The chain combines TRBV2 with TRBJ1-2; D is unresolved. The CDR3 here is CASIRRDGYTF. In DNA form, the CDR3 reads TGTGCCAGCATAAGGCGGGATGGCTACACCTTC.